A selection of T cell receptor beta chains follows, all from one sample in a study of vaccination and CD4 T cells after COVID-19. MiXCR was run by TCRdb on the PCR reads, yielding one entry per CDR3 protein. The sample consists of about 20,000 distinct CDR3 sequences, approximately 40% of them appearing once. Their cognate antigens are unknown. Material for sequencing was CD4+ T cells from blood, cultured in vitro. All receptors derive from a human donor who had recovered from COVID-19. Both conserved end residues are part of each CDR3. A D gene is named only where the DNA matches it firmly. Clone size is given for some rows only: seen once, a few or many times, or a class if the clone is expanded.

>once|-|TRBJ2-2|TRBV19
CASSIVVGELFF
TGTGCCAGTAGTATAGTGGTCGGGGAGCTGTTTTTT
>few|TRBD1|TRBJ2-7|TRBV4-1
CASSQERDRGILYEQYF
TGCGCCAGCAGCCAAGAGCGGGACAGGGGGATCCTCTACGAGCAGTACTTC
>-|-|TRBJ2-2|TRBV27
CASSPSGVGTGELFF
TGTGCCAGCAGCCCATCTGGGGTAGGAACCGGGGAGCTGTTTTTT
>few|TRBD1|TRBJ2-7|TRBV10-3
CAISPGQGYEQYF
TGTGCCATCAGCCCGGGACAGGGTTACGAGCAGTACTTC
>-|-|TRBJ2-7|TRBV20-1
CSARVNGVGYEQYF
TGCAGTGCTCGGGTCAACGGCGTGGGCTACGAGCAGTACTTC
>-|TRBD1|TRBJ2-1|TRBV6-1
CASSAATGGGNEQFF
TGTGCCAGCAGTGCCGCGACAGGGGGTGGCAATGAGCAGTTCTTC
>-|-|TRBJ1-5|TRBV19
CASSIPPGGGGGNQPQHF
TGTGCCAGTAGTATCCCCCCAGGTGGAGGGGGTGGCAATCAGCCCCAGCATTTT
>-|-|TRBJ2-7|TRBV10-3
CAISINYEQYF
TGTGCCATCAGTATTAACTACGAGCAGTACTTC
>few|TRBD2|TRBJ2-3|TRBV7-8
CASSLREGTDTQYF
TGTGCCAGCAGCTTACGGGAGGGAACAGATACGCAGTATTTT
>few|-|TRBJ2-1|TRBV6-1
CASSPRALITNEQFF
TGTGCCAGCAGTCCTAGGGCCCTCATTACCAATGAGCAGTTCTTC
>few|TRBD1|TRBJ1-1|TRBV5-1
CASSLGIMTGVTEAFF
TGCGCCAGCAGCTTGGGTATTATGACAGGGGTTACTGAAGCTTTCTTT
>few|-|TRBJ2-3|TRBV20-1
CSASPTTFTDTQYF
TGCAGTGCTAGTCCGACCACCTTCACAGATACGCAGTATTTT